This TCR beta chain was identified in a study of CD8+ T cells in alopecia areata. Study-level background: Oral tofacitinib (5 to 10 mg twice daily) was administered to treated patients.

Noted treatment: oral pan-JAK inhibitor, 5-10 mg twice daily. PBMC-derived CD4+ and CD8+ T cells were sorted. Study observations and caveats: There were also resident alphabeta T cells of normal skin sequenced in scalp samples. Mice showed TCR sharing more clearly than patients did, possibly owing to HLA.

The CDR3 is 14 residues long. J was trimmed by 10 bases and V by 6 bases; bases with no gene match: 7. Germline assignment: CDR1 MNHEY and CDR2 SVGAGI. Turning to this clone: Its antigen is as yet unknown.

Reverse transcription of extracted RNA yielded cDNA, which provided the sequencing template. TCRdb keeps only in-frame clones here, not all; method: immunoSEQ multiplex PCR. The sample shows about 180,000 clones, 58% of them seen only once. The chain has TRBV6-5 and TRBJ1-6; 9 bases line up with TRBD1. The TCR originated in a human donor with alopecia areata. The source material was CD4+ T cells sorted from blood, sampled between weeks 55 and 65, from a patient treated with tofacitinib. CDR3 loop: CASSPDRGWSPLHF. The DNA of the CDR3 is TGTGCCAGCAGCCCGGACAGGGGATGGTCACCCCTCCACTTT.